Given below is one T cell receptor (beta chain) in context. Germline V gene sequence: CDR1 MNHEY, CDR2 SVGAGI. This CDR3 is built from 16 residues. The V end was cut by 0 bases, the J end by 0 bases, with 9 bases between. These data originate in a study of blood T cell repertoires in COVID-19. The overall study: Collection of acute and convalescent COVID-19 samples took place in the United States, Italy and Spain. PBMCs, B-cell-depleted T cells, or T cells were the source of the cDNA or gDNA that made up the material.

Per the original data handling: Reference gene primer amplification in the assay estimated nucleated cell counts. TCRdb keeps only in-frame clones here, not all; method: immunoSEQ multiplex PCR. V and J calls and clone size are given by that table; D and trimming were obtained from the DNA. The sample lists about 300,000 clones, approximately 86% occurring once. The rearrangement uses TRBV6-5 and TRBJ2-4, with D possibly matching TRBD1 (6 bases). The sequence derives from a young man with active or convalescent COVID-19. The specimen was peripheral blood. The CDR3 region has the DNA TGTGCCAGCAGTTACTCCGACAGGATAGCCAAAAACATTCAGTACTTC. Translating it yields CASSYSDRIAKNIQYF.